These 9 T cell receptor beta chains originate from one sample sequenced in a study of tumor-infiltrating lymphocytes in primary liver carcinoma. From unsorted bulk tissue weighing roughly 17-31 mg, DNA and RNA were co-extracted. Making TCR beta cDNA involved approximately 0.5 ug total RNA and a constant-region primer. The TCR beta library was amplified through three nested multiplex PCR rounds in a modified ARM-PCR procedure. Researchers ran the first two PCR rounds for approximately 10 cycles each with TRBV1-TRBV30 forward primers and a C-beta reverse primer. MiXCR, applied by TCRdb to the multiplex PCR reads, yields one record per CDR3 protein. The data show about 30,000 distinct CDR3 sequences, roughly 70% seen once. Input material: liver tumor tissue from sampling region 3. Subset here: tumor region T3, left-lateral pole. Receptors were obtained from a woman aged 25 to 39 with primary liver carcinoma and hepatitis B virus infection.

A word on this clonotype: An end of the junction does not agree with germline; a read error may underlie this. The chain joins TRBV6-2 or TRBV6-3 to TRBJ1-1; no clear D. The CDR3 loop spans 13 amino acids. CDR1 is MNHEY, CDR2 SVGEGT, per germline. The CDR3 here is CTSTPTPALTAFF. The CDR3 DNA follows: TGTACCAGTACCCCGACACCGGCCCTAACGGCTTTCTTT.

Note on this clonotype: This sequence may be a read error, since a much larger clone differs from it by one base. In this CDR3 the conserved last residue, phenylalanine or tryptophan, is missing, so a read error is likely. The chain is built from TRBV29-1 and TRBJ2-4; 14 nucleotides align to TRBD2. CDR3 length equals 19 residues. Germline V lookup: CDR1 SQVTM, CDR2 ANQGSEA. Trimming took 7 bases from V and 0 from J; bases not matched to a gene: 14. CDR3 sequence reads: CSAPAGTSGRKLAKNIQYL. CDR3 nucleotide sequence: TGCAGCGCCCCCGCCGGGACTAGCGGGAGAAAGCTAGCCAAAAACATTCAGTACTTA.

The chain has TRBV6-1 and TRBJ2-2; D unclear. Germline V gene lookup returns CDR1 MNHNS and CDR2 SASEGT. Trimming took 2 bases from V and 0 from J, leaving 19 bases between them. This CDR3 comprises 19 residues. CDR3 in amino acids: CASSETHPGCAANTGELFF. The CDR3 DNA reads TGTGCCAGCAGTGAAACACATCCCGGGTGCGCCGCGAACACCGGGGAGCTGTTTTTT.

On this clonotype: One end of the junction is discordant with germline, which a read error may explain. The chain recombines TRBV4-3 with TRBJ2-3; unclear D gene. The CDR3 contains 18 residues. The germline gives CDR1 LGHNA, CDR2 YSLEER. In DNA form, the CDR3 reads TGCACCAGCAGCCAGTCGATCTGGCTGGGTAATCCCGATGATAAGCAGTATTTT. This codes for CTSSQSIWLGNPDDKQYF.

There are a few counts of this clonotype. The chain couples TRBV5-4 to TRBJ2-7, with D possibly being TRBD1 (6 bases). The CDR3 consists of 14 residues. The germline V gene has CDR1 SGHNT and CDR2 YYREEE (reference sequence). V lost 0 bases and J lost 4, with 11 bases in between. The CDR3 protein is CASSLGARGYEQYV. The CDR3 DNA follows: TGTGCCAGCAGCTTGGGGGCAAGGGGGTACGAGCAGTACGTC.

V usage is TRBV12-3 or TRBV12-4 and J usage is TRBJ1-1; tentatively, D is TRBD1 (6 bases). V shed 8 bases and J shed 12 bases, with 34 bases lying between them. This CDR3 is 17 amino acids long. The CDR3: CASCQLPQGKGGAEPFF. The CDR3 bases are TGTGCCAGCTGTCAACTCCCCCAGGGGAAGGGGGGGGCGGAACCTTTCTTT.

This clonotype appeared a few times. V and J are TRBV27 and TRBJ2-6; 8 nucleotides align to TRBD2. After removal of 5 bases from V and 2 bases from J, the junction contained 11 bases not matched to a gene. The germline V gene has CDR1 MNHEY and CDR2 SMNVEV (reference sequence). This CDR3 comprises 18 residues. The CDR3 protein is CASSPEGTRAPGANVLTF. The DNA of the CDR3 is TGTGCCAGCAGTCCGGAGGGGACTAGAGCTCCTGGGGCCAACGTCCTGACTTTC.

The table lists this clonotype with a few counts. A much larger clonotype is one base distant, so this may be a read error. The genes are TRBV7-9 and TRBJ2-3, with 7 bases lining up with TRBD2. This CDR3 contains 13 residues. V dropped 8 bases and J dropped 7; count of bases not matched to a gene: 9. Germline CDR1 and CDR2: SEHNR and FQNEAQ (reference sequence). The CDR3: CASCSTSVNTQYF. DNA of the CDR3: TGTGCCAGCTGCTCCACTAGCGTAAATACGCAGTATTTT.

This clonotype was detected only a few times. Given a much more abundant clone one base away, this may be a read error. The conserved phenylalanine or tryptophan is not found at the CDR3 terminus, so this likely reflects a read error. CDR3: CASNLDPAGTNEQYI. CDR3 DNA sequence: TGTGCCAGCAACTTAGACCCTGCGGGGACCAACGAGCAGTACATC. The rearrangement links TRBV11-2 to TRBJ2-7, with D perhaps TRBD2 (6 bases). Germline CDR1 is SGHAT and CDR2 is FQNNGV. This CDR3 comprises 15 residues.